Listed here are 18 T cell receptor beta chains from one sample, sequenced in a study of shared clonotypes between healthy human individuals. Only in-frame clones appear in the TCRdb table, and some are missing; sequencing was by immunoSEQ multiplex PCR. The repertoire consists of over a million clones, with 98% occurring once and the leading ten covering roughly 0.36%. The specimen was naive CD4+ T cells sorted from blood. The subset here: CD45RA+ positively selected. All receptors come from a man aged 30 to 45 in good health.

J is TRBJ2-3 and V is TRBV21-1; the table's TRBD1 call for D was not verified on the DNA. TRBV21-1 is described as a pseudogene. The CDR3 runs 17 residues. The CDR3 loop is CASSKADRGQLTDTQYF. DNA for the CDR3: TGTGCCAGCAGCAAAGCGGACAGGGGACAACTCACAGATACGCAGTATTTT.

A word on this clone: Other DNA sequences from this sample encode an identical CDR3 as well. V and J are TRBV5-1 and TRBJ1-1; D uncertain. This CDR3 is 13 amino acids long. V dropped 4 bases and J dropped 0 bases, with 7 bases sitting between them. Per the germline V gene, CDR1 is SGHRS and CDR2 is YFSETQ. The CDR3 DNA is TGCGCCAGCAGCCCAGCCCTGAACACTGAAGCTTTCTTT. Its translation: CASSPALNTEAFF. Using reference TRBV5-1 and TRBJ1-1 for the parts outside the CDR3, the full variable domain is KAGVTQTPRYLIKTRGQQVTLSCSPISGHRSVSWYQQTPGQGLQFLFEYFSETQRNKGNFPGRFSGRQFSNSRSEMNVSTLELGDSALYLCASSPALNTEAFFGQGTRLTVV.

The chain is built from TRBV18 and TRBJ2-3, with TRBD2 matching 9 bases. In germline, CDR1 is KGHSH, CDR2 LQKENI. This CDR3 contains 17 residues. With 6 bases clipped from V and 4 bases from J, the junction kept 14 bases outside the gene matches. CDR3 nucleotides: TGTGCCAGCTCGTTCCGCGGGAGGGGCGGGAGTTCAGATACGCAGTATTTT. Its protein is CASSFRGRGGSSDTQYF.

The gene calls are TRBV28 and TRBJ2-5, with D uncertain. The CDR3 runs 13 residues. The V gene lost 2 bases and the J gene lost 1 base, with 5 bases spanning the gap. CDR1 MDHEN and CDR2 SYDVKM come from the germline V gene. In DNA form, the CDR3 reads TGTGCCAGCAGTTTAACACGCCAAGAGACCCAGTACTTC. Translating gives CASSLTRQETQYF.

The genes are TRBV30 and TRBJ2-7, with D possibly being TRBD1 (6 bases). Germline CDR1 reads GTSNPN; CDR2 reads SVGIG (reference sequence). The V end lost 0 bases, the J end lost 6 bases, and 15 bases lay between the germline ends. The CDR3 covers 14 residues. CDR3 sequence (DNA): TGTGCCTGGAGTGTACCTGGACAGTGGTTCGAGCAGTACTTC. Amino acids: CAWSVPGQWFEQYF.

The chain combines TRBV5-4 with TRBJ2-7; possible D gene TRBD2, 6 bases. V dropped 2 bases and J dropped 3 bases, with 15 bases sitting between them. Germline CDR1 SGHNT, CDR2 YYREEE (reference sequence). This CDR3 region has 15 residues. The CDR3 reads CASSFGGDSYYEQYF. Written as DNA, the CDR3 is TGTGCCAGCAGCTTCGGGGGTGACAGCTACTACGAGCAGTACTTC.

The chain joins TRBV12-5 to TRBJ2-3; D is unresolved. Germline CDR1 is LGHNT and CDR2 is FRNRAP. V shed 1 base and J shed 0 bases, with 5 bases lying between them. The CDR3 length is 14 residues. CDR3 sequence (DNA): TGTGCTAGTGGTTTGGGCACTAGCACAGATACGCAGTATTTT. Amino acid sequence: CASGLGTSTDTQYF.

The chain is built from TRBV7-9 and TRBJ2-5, with D hard to call. This CDR3 has 14 amino acids. The germline CDR1 and CDR2 sequences are SEHNR and FQNEAQ (reference sequence). V lost 5 bases, J lost 5 bases, and 15 bases lay in between. CDR3 loop: CASSLLRLDETQYF. In DNA form, the CDR3 reads TGTGCCAGCAGCCTCCTTAGATTGGACGAGACCCAGTACTTC. The variable domain in full, completed from reference TRBV7-9 and TRBJ2-5, reads DTGVSQNPRHKITKRGQNVTFRCDPISEHNRLYWYRQTLGQGPEFLTYFQNEAQLEKSRLLSDRFSAERPKGSFSTLEIQRTEQGDSAMYLCASSLLRLDETQYFGPGTRLLVL.

The rearrangement uses TRBV27 and TRBJ2-3, with D tentatively TRBD2 (6 bases). Germline-derived CDR1 and CDR2 are MNHEY and SMNVEV (reference sequence). This CDR3 spans 15 amino acids. The V end lost 0 bases, the J end lost 0 bases, and 7 bases lay between the germline ends. The DNA of the CDR3 is TGTGCCAGCAGTTTATCAGGAGGGAGCACAGATACGCAGTATTTT. Amino acid sequence: CASSLSGGSTDTQYF.

The chain carries TRBV2 and TRBJ2-5; D not certain. With 3 bases removed from V and 5 bases from J, the gap between germline ends came to 16 bases. This CDR3 has 15 residues. Germline CDR1 SNHLY, CDR2 FYNNEI. CDR3 DNA: TGTGCCAGCAGTGAGGCTCCCCACAGATCGGAGACCCAGTACTTC. Protein product: CASSEAPHRSETQYF.

Only one count was recorded for this clone. This rearrangement joins TRBV30 to TRBJ2-5; a weak D match, TRBD1 (5 bases). The CDR3 has 11 residues. CDR1 is GTSNPN, CDR2 SVGIG, per germline (reference sequence). Between the trimmed V and J ends, which lost 6 bases and 6 bases, there was a span of 11 bases. DNA for the CDR3: TGTGCCTGCCTTGGGGCGCAGACCCAGTACTTC. As protein: CACLGAQTQYF.

V and J are TRBV28 and TRBJ1-1; 9 nucleotides match TRBD1. The CDR3 has 15 residues. Germline V gene sequence: CDR1 MDHEN, CDR2 SYDVKM. V trimming: 2 bases; J trimming: 11 bases; junction bases outside the gene matches: 12. DNA of the CDR3: TGTGCCAGCAGTTTAGGTGGGACAGGGAGGGTAAAGGCTTTCTTT. It yields the protein CASSLGGTGRVKAFF. The full variable domain, rest sourced from reference TRBV28 and TRBJ1-1, is DVKVTQSSRYLVKRTGEKVFLECVQDMDHENMFWYRQDPGLGLRLIYFSYDVKMKEKGDIPEGYSVSREKKERFSLILESASTNQTSMYLCASSLGGTGRVKAFFGQGTRLTVV.

This clone showed up just once. This sequence joins TRBV9 and TRBJ2-5; 12 nucleotides agree with TRBD2. Germline assignment: CDR1 SGDLS and CDR2 YYNGEE. CDR3 length: 17 residues. Trimming cost V 4 bases and J 3 bases; bases outside gene matches: 10. The CDR3 sequence: CASSKLGLAGPEETQYF. In DNA, the CDR3 is TGTGCCAGCAGCAAGTTGGGACTAGCGGGCCCAGAAGAGACCCAGTACTTC. The complete variable domain, with remaining parts taken from reference TRBV9 and TRBJ2-5, reads DSGVTQTPKHLITATGQRVTLRCSPRSGDLSVYWYQQSLDQGLQFLIQYYNGEERAKGNILERFSAQQFPDLHSELNLSSLELGDSALYFCASSKLGLAGPEETQYFGPGTRLLVL.

J is TRBJ2-1 and V is TRBV9, with 13 bases lining up with TRBD2. J was trimmed by 8 bases and V by 6 bases; bases with no gene match: 8. The CDR3 runs to 15 residues. Germline CDR1 reads SGDLS; CDR2 reads YYNGEE. CDR3 amino acids: CASTKTSGRTDEQFF. DNA of the CDR3: TGTGCCAGCACGAAGACTAGCGGGAGGACGGATGAGCAGTTCTTC.

The V and J genes are TRBV21-1 and TRBJ2-1; the D call of TRBD2 is as the table states it, not checked on the DNA. TRBV21-1 is described as a pseudogene. This CDR3 has 14 amino acids. The chain's CDR3 is CASSKLLAGVLQFF. CDR3 nucleotides: TGTGCCAGCAGCAAGCTACTAGCGGGAGTGTTGCAGTTCTTC.

The rearrangement joins TRBV18 to TRBJ2-7; maybe TRBD2 (6 bases). V was clipped by 8 bases and J by 2 bases, with 19 bases between them. Germline CDR1 and CDR2: KGHSH and LQKENI. The CDR3 runs to 15 residues. CDR3 coding DNA: TGTGCCAGCAATCCCCAGGGAGGACCCCCCTACGAGCAGTACTTC. This encodes CASNPQGGPPYEQYF.

The gene calls are TRBV5-4 and TRBJ2-1, with 7 bases that match TRBD2. From germline, CDR1 is SGHNT and CDR2 YYREEE (reference sequence). The CDR3 is 13 residues long. J was trimmed by 5 bases and V by 4 bases; bases with no gene match: 3. This chain's CDR3 is CASSQTSDNEQFF. CDR3 coding DNA: TGTGCCAGCAGCCAAACTAGCGACAATGAGCAGTTCTTC.

V is TRBV10-3 and J is TRBJ2-1; 7 bases line up with TRBD2. Germline V CDR1 and CDR2: ENHRY, SYGVKD. Germline trimming cut 3 bases from V and 6 bases from J; bases unmatched to any gene: 8. This CDR3 spans 15 amino acids. This CDR3 is CAISEWREKGNEQFF. CDR3 DNA sequence: TGTGCCATCAGTGAATGGCGGGAGAAAGGCAATGAGCAGTTCTTC.